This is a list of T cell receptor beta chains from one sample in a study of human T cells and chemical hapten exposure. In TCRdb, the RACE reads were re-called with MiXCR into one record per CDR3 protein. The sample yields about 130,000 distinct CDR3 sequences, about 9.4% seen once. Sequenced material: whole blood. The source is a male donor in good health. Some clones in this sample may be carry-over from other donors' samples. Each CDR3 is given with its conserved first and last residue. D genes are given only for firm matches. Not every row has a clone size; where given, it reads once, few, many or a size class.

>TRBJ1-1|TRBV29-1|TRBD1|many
CSVGTGETEAFF
TGCAGCGTTGGGACAGGGGAAACTGAAGCTTTCTTT
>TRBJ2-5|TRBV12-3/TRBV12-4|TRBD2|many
CASSPLLAGGHETQYF
TGTGCCAGCAGTCCCCTGCTAGCGGGGGGGCATGAGACCCAGTACTTC
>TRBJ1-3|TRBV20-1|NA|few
CSARDRASSGNTIYF
TGCAGTGCTAGAGACAGGGCCTCCTCTGGAAACACCATATATTTT
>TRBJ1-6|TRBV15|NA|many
CATSSSYMGSPLHF
TGTGCCACCAGCAGTAGCTATATGGGTTCACCCCTCCACTTT
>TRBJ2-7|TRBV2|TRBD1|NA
CASSEAETGQGASYEQYF
TGTGCCAGCAGTGAAGCGGAAACGGGACAGGGGGCATCGTACGAGCAGTACTTC
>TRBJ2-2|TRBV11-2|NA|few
CATPPGWAGELFF
TGTGCCACCCCGCCAGGGTGGGCCGGGGAGCTGTTTTTT
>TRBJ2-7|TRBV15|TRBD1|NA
CATSRGQGNSYEQYF
TGTGCCACCAGCAGAGGACAGGGAAACTCCTACGAGCAGTACTTC
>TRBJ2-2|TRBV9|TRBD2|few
CASSVGPGGAPTTGELFF
TGTGCCAGCAGCGTAGGTCCGGGAGGCGCCCCGACCACCGGGGAGCTGTTTTTT
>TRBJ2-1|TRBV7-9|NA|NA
CASSLKGTPYNEQFF
TGTGCCAGCAGCTTAAAGGGGACCCCCTACAATGAGCAGTTCTTC
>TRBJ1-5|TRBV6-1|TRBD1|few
CASSEDAGGAVNQPQHF
TGTGCCAGCAGTGAAGATGCAGGGGGCGCGGTGAATCAGCCCCAGCATTTT
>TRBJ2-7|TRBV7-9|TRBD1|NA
CASSSPGQGTYEQYF
TGTGCCAGCAGCTCCCCGGGACAGGGAACCTACGAGCAGTACTTC
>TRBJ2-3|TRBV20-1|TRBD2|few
CSARGVAGVIKGGVTDTQYF
TGCAGTGCTAGAGGGGTAGCGGGAGTAATTAAAGGCGGAGTGACAGATACGCAGTATTTT
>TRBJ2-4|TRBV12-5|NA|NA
CASARGADKNIQYF
TGTGCTAGTGCTCGGGGGGCTGACAAAAACATTCAGTACTTC
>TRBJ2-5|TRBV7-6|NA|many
CASSSGHMAETQYF
TGTGCCAGCAGCTCCGGACATATGGCCGAGACCCAGTACTTC
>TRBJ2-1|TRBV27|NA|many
CASSLAGRGHEQFF
TGTGCCAGCAGTTTAGCGGGCAGGGGACATGAGCAGTTCTTC
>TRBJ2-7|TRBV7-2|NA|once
CASSLGGGRGIEQYF
TGTGCCAGCAGCTTAGGAGGCGGACGGGGAATCGAGCAGTACTTC
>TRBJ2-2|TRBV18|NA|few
CASSPPLIRELFF
TGTGCCAGCTCACCACCTCTGATCAGGGAGCTGTTTTTT
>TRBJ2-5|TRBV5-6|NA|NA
CASSPQGRETQYF
TGTGCCAGCAGCCCACAGGGACGAGAGACCCAGTACTTC
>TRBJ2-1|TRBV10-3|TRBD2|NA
CAISDPSGRAGNEQFF
TGTGCCATCAGTGACCCCAGCGGGAGGGCCGGTAATGAGCAGTTCTTC
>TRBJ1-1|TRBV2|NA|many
CASSYGAEKAFF
TGTGCCAGCAGCTATGGGGCAGAAAAAGCTTTCTTT
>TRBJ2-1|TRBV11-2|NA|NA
CASSLDSLGHNEQFF
TGTGCCAGCAGCTTAGACTCCCTGGGACACAATGAGCAGTTCTTC
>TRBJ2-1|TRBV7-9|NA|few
CASSLAEGPLSYNEQFF
TGTGCCAGCAGCTTAGCGGAAGGGCCCCTCTCCTACAATGAGCAGTTCTTC
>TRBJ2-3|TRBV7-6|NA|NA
CASSLGQGDGGPTDTQYF
TGTGCCAGCAGCTTGGGGCAGGGAGACGGGGGACCCACAGATACGCAGTATTTT
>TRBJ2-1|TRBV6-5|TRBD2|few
CASSYQPGLAGYEQFF
TGTGCCAGCAGTTATCAGCCGGGACTAGCGGGATATGAGCAGTTCTTC
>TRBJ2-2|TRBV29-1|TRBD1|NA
CSVREGQGSGELFF
TGCAGCGTCCGAGAAGGACAGGGGAGCGGGGAGCTGTTTTTT
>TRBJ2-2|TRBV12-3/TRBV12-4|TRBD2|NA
CASRGLAGVRSTGELFF
TGTGCCAGCAGGGGACTAGCGGGAGTTAGGTCCACCGGGGAGCTGTTTTTT
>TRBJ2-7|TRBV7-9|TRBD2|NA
CASSLVSSGVSYEQYF
TGTGCCAGCAGCTTAGTGTCCAGCGGGGTATCCTACGAGCAGTACTTC
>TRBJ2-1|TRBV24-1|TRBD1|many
CATQPGQGYNEQFF
TGTGCCACCCAACCGGGACAGGGTTACAATGAGCAGTTCTTC
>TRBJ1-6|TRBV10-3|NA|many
CAISEWNRDINSPLHF
TGTGCCATCAGTGAGTGGAACCGGGATATTAATTCACCCCTCCACTTT
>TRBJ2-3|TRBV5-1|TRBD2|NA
CASSLARLAADTQYF
TGCGCCAGCAGCTTGGCCCGGCTAGCGGCAGATACGCAGTATTTT
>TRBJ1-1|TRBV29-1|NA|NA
CSALTGADTEAFF
TGCAGCGCCTTGACAGGAGCTGACACTGAAGCTTTCTTT
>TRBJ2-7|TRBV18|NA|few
CASSPPSQGGYEQYF
TGTGCCAGCTCACCACCGAGCCAGGGGGGGTACGAGCAGTACTTC
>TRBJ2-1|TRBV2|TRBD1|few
CASSYRPGQGNNEQFF
TGTGCCAGCAGTTACCGGCCGGGACAGGGGAACAATGAGCAGTTCTTC
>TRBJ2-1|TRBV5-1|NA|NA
CASSLGETSRNEQFF
TGCGCCAGCAGCTTGGGCGAGACTAGTAGGAATGAGCAGTTCTTC
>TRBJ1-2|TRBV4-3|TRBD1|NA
CASSQGTGGTYGYTF
TGCGCCAGCAGCCAAGGGACAGGTGGTACCTATGGCTACACCTTC
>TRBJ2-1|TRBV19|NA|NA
CASSERGSYNEQFF
TGTGCCAGTAGCGAGCGCGGGTCCTACAATGAGCAGTTCTTC
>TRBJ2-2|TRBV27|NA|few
CASSLLNTGELFF
TGTGCCAGCAGTTTACTGAACACCGGGGAGCTGTTTTTT
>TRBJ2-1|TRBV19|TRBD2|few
CASSAEGLAVLNEQFF
TGTGCCAGTAGTGCGGAGGGACTAGCGGTTTTGAATGAGCAGTTCTTC
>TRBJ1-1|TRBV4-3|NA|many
CASSQDQLGAGNTEAFF
TGCGCCAGCAGCCAAGATCAATTGGGGGCAGGGAACACTGAAGCTTTCTTT
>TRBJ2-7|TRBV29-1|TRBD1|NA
CSTRGQFSYEQYF
TGCAGTACGAGGGGACAGTTCTCCTACGAGCAGTACTTC
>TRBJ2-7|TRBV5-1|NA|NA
CASSIGGTGSQDDEQYF
TGCGCCAGCAGCATCGGGGGTACCGGATCCCAGGATGACGAGCAGTACTTC
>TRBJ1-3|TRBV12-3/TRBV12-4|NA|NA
CASSSPGTSANTIYF
TGTGCCAGCAGTTCGCCCGGGACATCCGCGAACACCATATATTTT
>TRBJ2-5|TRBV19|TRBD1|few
CASSLTGYRETQYF
TGTGCCAGTAGTTTGACAGGGTACCGAGAGACCCAGTACTTC
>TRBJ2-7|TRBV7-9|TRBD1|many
CASSIGQGAVSSYEQYF
TGTGCCAGCAGCATCGGACAGGGCGCCGTAAGCTCCTACGAGCAGTACTTC
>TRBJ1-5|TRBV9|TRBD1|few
CASSVDRDFSNQPQHF
TGTGCCAGCAGCGTGGACAGGGACTTTAGCAATCAGCCCCAGCATTTT
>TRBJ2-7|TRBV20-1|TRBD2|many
CSARERGTSGPTYEQYF
TGCAGTGCTAGAGAACGAGGGACTAGCGGACCAACCTACGAGCAGTACTTC
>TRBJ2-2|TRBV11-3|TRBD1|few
CASSGGQGSPGELFF
TGTGCCAGCAGCGGGGGACAGGGGTCCCCCGGGGAGCTGTTTTTT
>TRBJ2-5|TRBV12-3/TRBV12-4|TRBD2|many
CASSFALAGEETQYF
TGTGCCAGCAGTTTCGCGCTAGCGGGGGAAGAGACCCAGTACTTC
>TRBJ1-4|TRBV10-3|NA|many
CAISELGSGKLFF
TGTGCCATCAGTGAGCTCGGTTCTGGAAAACTGTTTTTT
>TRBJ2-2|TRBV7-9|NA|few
CASSPRLNTGELFF
TGTGCCAGCAGCCCACGCCTAAACACCGGGGAGCTGTTTTTT
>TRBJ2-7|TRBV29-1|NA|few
CSAGDPLSYEQYF
TGCAGCGCCGGGGACCCGCTCTCCTACGAGCAGTACTTC
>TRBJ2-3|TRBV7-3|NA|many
CASSLTLSLGQYF
TGTGCCAGCAGCTTAACTCTCTCGTTAGGGCAGTATTTT
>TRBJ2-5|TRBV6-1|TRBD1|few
CASSEAPGTGARTQYF
TGTGCCAGCAGTGAAGCGCCCGGGACAGGGGCGAGGACCCAGTACTTC